Listed here is a single T cell receptor (beta chain). The antigen remains unidentified. This sample stems from a study of vaccination and CD4 T cells after COVID-19. Study-level information: Samples after vaccination came a median approximately 66 days past dose two, ranging 14 to 241.

Study-wide points: There were relatively few convalescent patients studied, and there were no early post-infection timepoints.

Treatment defined: 10-day PBMC culture with coronavirus spike peptide pools or control peptides (ViraFEST assay). Cultured CD4+ T cells had their DNA profiled by the Oncomine TCR Beta short-read assay. TCRdb reprocessed the PCR reads via MiXCR and lists one record per CDR3 protein. The sample consists of around 20,000 distinct CDR3 sequences, approximately 33% of them appearing once. This CDR3 has 15 residues. Unmatched junction bases numbered 8, after V lost 3 bases and J lost 5 bases. CDR1 and CDR2 from the germline V gene are MNHEY and SVGAGI. The source is a human donor with COVID-19. The genes are TRBV6-5 and TRBJ1-1, with 8 bases identical to TRBD1. Material for sequencing was cultured CD4+ T cells from blood. The CDR3 coding sequence is TGTGCCAGCAGTTATCAGGGGGCTCTCCAAACTGAAGCTTTCTTT. Amino acids: CASSYQGALQTEAFF.